The 25 T cell receptor beta chains presented below share a single source sample, sequenced in a study of T cell repertoires in cytomegalovirus infection. TCRdb ran MiXCR on the reads and lists one entry per CDR3 protein. The repertoire holds about 140,000 distinct CDR3 sequences, with 5% to 6.5% as singletons. Sequencing input: PBMCs. These receptors originate from a human donor in good health (CMV status not recorded). Some clones in this sample may be carry-over from other donors' samples.

This clonotype was picked up many times. The V gene is TRBV7-2, the J gene TRBJ2-3; TRBD2 matches at 10 bases. Trimming took 5 bases from V and 4 from J; bases not matched to a gene: 6. The CDR3 has 15 residues. Germline values: CDR1 SGHTA, CDR2 FQGNSA. CDR3 coding DNA: TGTGCCAGCAGCCCACTAGCGGGGTTGGCAGATACGCAGTATTTT. It translates to CASSPLAGLADTQYF.

The chain links TRBV10-2 to TRBJ2-1; D remains ambiguous. The CDR3 spans 12 residues. Germline CDR1 and CDR2: WSHSY and SAAADI. The V and J ends lost 7 bases and 10 bases respectively, with 14 bases between them. The CDR3 DNA reads TGCGCCAGCACCCCTGGACCCAGGGAGCAGTTCTTC. Translating gives CASTPGPREQFF.

This clonotype was seen a few times. The chain employs TRBV12-3 or TRBV12-4 and TRBJ2-7, with D perhaps matching TRBD1 or TRBD2 (5 bases each). The CDR3 contains 16 residues. With 2 bases removed from V and 4 bases from J, the gap between germline ends came to 18 bases. Here the CDR3 reads CASSLRSPGDGYEQYF. CDR3 DNA: TGTGCCAGCAGTTTAAGGTCGCCCGGGGACGGATACGAGCAGTACTTC.

This clonotype was seen a few times. The chain links TRBV18 to TRBJ2-7; no reliable D call. CDR3 length: 13 amino acids. Germline V gives CDR1 KGHSH, CDR2 LQKENI. The germline V and J ends were trimmed by 3 bases and 1 base, with 7 bases remaining between them. The CDR3 region is CASSPTLSYEQYF. As DNA, the CDR3 is TGTGCCAGCTCACCGACACTGTCCTACGAGCAGTACTTC.

The rearrangement links TRBV29-1 to TRBJ2-1; D assignment may be TRBD1 or TRBD2 (5 bases each). CDR1 and CDR2 from the germline V gene are SQVTM and ANQGSEA. Between the trimmed V and J ends, which lost 3 bases and 9 bases, there was a span of 9 bases. CDR3 length: 11 residues. The CDR3 bases are TGCAGCGTTGACCGGGGCCCTGAGCAGTTCTTC. Translated: CSVDRGPEQFF.

This clonotype was observed at least ten times. The chain links TRBV7-2 to TRBJ2-1; 9 nucleotides match TRBD2. The V gene's germline CDR1 is SGHTA and CDR2 FQGNSA. The junction had 7 bases not matched to a gene; V was cut back by 0 bases and J by 7 bases. The CDR3 has 16 residues. CDR3 protein: CASSLARRGGRNEQFF. In nucleotides, the CDR3 is TGTGCCAGCAGCTTAGCGCGGCGGGGGGGCAGGAATGAGCAGTTCTTC.

The sample holds many counts of this clonotype. The chain links TRBV5-1 to TRBJ2-7, with D perhaps matching TRBD1 (5 bases). Germline assignment: CDR1 SGHRS and CDR2 YFSETQ. The CDR3 has 14 residues. The germline V and J ends were trimmed by 1 base and 1 base, with 9 bases remaining between them. CDR3 amino acids: CASSLIAGSYEQYF. In DNA, the CDR3 is TGCGCCAGCAGCTTGATCGCAGGGTCCTACGAGCAGTACTTC.

The table lists this clonotype with many counts. This rearrangement joins TRBV11-2 to TRBJ2-5; a possible D gene is TRBD2 (5 bases). This CDR3 region has 15 residues. Germline loops: CDR1 SGHAT, CDR2 FQNNGV. V lost 5 bases, J lost 4 bases, and 17 bases lay in between. DNA of the CDR3: TGTGCCAGCAGCCCTTTCCGGACCCGGGGAGAGACCCAGTACTTC. This sequence encodes CASSPFRTRGETQYF.

This clonotype was detected ten times or more. V and J are TRBV7-2 and TRBJ2-1; D gene unclear. Germline V gene lookup returns CDR1 SGHTA and CDR2 FQGNSA. V dropped 2 bases and J dropped 10 bases, with 12 bases sitting between them. The CDR3 has 13 amino acids. CDR3 amino acids: CASSLSVQREQFF. The CDR3 nucleotides are TGTGCCAGCAGCTTAAGCGTCCAGCGAGAGCAGTTCTTC.

This clonotype was seen ten or more times. V is TRBV20-1 and J is TRBJ2-7; D unclear. Trimming removed 3 bases from V and 0 bases from J, with 12 bases in between. The CDR3 covers 14 residues. The germline CDR1 and CDR2 sequences are DFQATT and SNEGSKA (reference sequence). CDR3 bases: TGCAGTGCTAGCCCACTAATCAGCTCCTACGAGCAGTACTTC. Residues: CSASPLISSYEQYF.

This clonotype was seen ten or more times. The chain uses TRBV6-1 and TRBJ2-3; D might be TRBD1 (6 bases). The ends were cut back, 4 bases at V and 6 bases at J, with 17 bases in the middle. This CDR3 spans 15 amino acids. The germline gives CDR1 MNHNS, CDR2 SASEGT. This chain's CDR3 is CASSGSGTGKDTQYF. DNA for the CDR3: TGTGCCAGCAGTGGGTCGGGAACAGGGAAGGATACGCAGTATTTT.

This clonotype was recorded at least ten times. The rearrangement joins TRBV4-3 to TRBJ1-2, with unresolved D. There are 14 residues in the CDR3. Trimming took 3 bases from V and 4 from J, leaving 12 bases between them. CDR1 and CDR2 from the germline V gene are LGHNA and YSLEER. This CDR3 is CASSHVGGGYGYTF. The CDR3 DNA follows: TGCGCCAGCAGCCATGTCGGCGGAGGCTATGGCTACACCTTC.

This clonotype came up a few times. The J gene is TRBJ2-4, the V gene TRBV7-2; 7 bases map to TRBD2. The CDR3 runs 16 residues. Per the germline V gene, CDR1 is SGHTA and CDR2 is FQGNSA. The J segment lost 8 bases and the V segment lost 5 bases, leaving 15 bases of the junction unmatched. CDR3 DNA sequence: TGTGCCAGCAGCCACCCCAGAGCGGGGTTCGGGCACATTCAGTACTTC. This translates into CASSHPRAGFGHIQYF.

This chain uses TRBV20-1 with TRBJ2-3; 8 nucleotides align to TRBD2. Germline trimming cut 3 bases from V and 5 bases from J; bases unmatched to any gene: 10. The CDR3 is 15 amino acids. The V gene's germline CDR1 is DFQATT and CDR2 SNEGSKA (reference sequence). CDR3 bases: TGCAGTGCTAGTGTGACGGGGGGGCCCGTAGATACGCAGTATTTT. It translates to CSASVTGGPVDTQYF.

This clonotype was seen a handful of times. This chain joins TRBV25-1 and TRBJ2-5; D is perhaps TRBD1 (6 bases). This CDR3 is 13 amino acids long. Trimming took 6 bases from V and 1 from J, leaving 9 bases between them. In germline, CDR1 is MGHDK, CDR2 SYGVNS. The CDR3 loop is CASRDSPQETQYF. The CDR3 DNA follows: TGTGCCAGCAGGGACAGTCCCCAAGAGACCCAGTACTTC.

This clonotype has at least ten counts. The V gene is TRBV5-1, the J gene TRBJ2-1, with 11 nucleotides matching TRBD2. Trimming removed 3 bases from V and 6 bases from J; junction bases left unmatched: 11. The CDR3 runs to 17 residues. Germline V CDR1 and CDR2: SGHRS, YFSETQ. CDR3 DNA sequence: TGCGCCAGCAGCTGGCAGGGCTATAGCGGGGGGGCCAATGAGCAGTTCTTC. Its translation is CASSWQGYSGGANEQFF.

The J gene is TRBJ2-3, the V gene TRBV20-1; tentative D call: TRBD1 (5 bases). This CDR3 contains 17 residues. Between the trimmed V and J ends, which lost 0 bases and 2 bases, there was a span of 18 bases. Germline V lookup: CDR1 DFQATT, CDR2 SNEGSKA (reference sequence). CDR3 in amino acids: CSARDSQGSTYTDTQYF. CDR3 in DNA: TGCAGTGCTAGAGATTCCCAGGGTAGCACCTACACAGATACGCAGTATTTT.

J is TRBJ1-1 and V is TRBV20-1, with 7 bases matching TRBD1. The CDR3 extends over 14 amino acids. The J segment lost 3 bases and the V segment lost 4 bases, leaving 8 bases of the junction unmatched. Germline lookup yields CDR1 DFQATT and CDR2 SNEGSKA (reference sequence). CDR3 coding DNA: TGCAGTGCTACTTTTACAGGGGCGGACACTGAAGCTTTCTTT. This gives the protein CSATFTGADTEAFF.

This clonotype was picked up many times. The V and J genes are TRBV12-3 or TRBV12-4 and TRBJ1-1, with 10 bases identical to TRBD1. Losses at the gene ends were 7 bases for V and 3 bases for J; bases not matched to a gene: 8. The CDR3 contains 15 residues. CDR3 nucleotide sequence: TGTGCCAGCACCCAATTTGGGACAGGGGACACTGAAGCTTTCTTT. Translation: CASTQFGTGDTEAFF.

This clonotype was found a few times. The rearrangement links TRBV6-2 or TRBV6-3 to TRBJ2-4; 7 bases agree with TRBD1. The germline CDR1 and CDR2 sequences are MNHEY and SVGEGT. This CDR3 is built from 16 residues. The J segment lost 7 bases and the V segment lost 2 bases, leaving 11 bases of the junction unmatched. The CDR3: CASSYPRQGNRNIQYF. Written as DNA, the CDR3 is TGTGCCAGCAGTTACCCCCGACAGGGAAATCGGAACATTCAGTACTTC.

This clonotype has just a few counts. The V and J genes are TRBV20-1 and TRBJ2-5, with 8 bases lining up with TRBD1. Unmatched junction bases numbered 2, after V lost 4 bases and J lost 1 base. Germline V lookup: CDR1 DFQATT, CDR2 SNEGSKA (reference sequence). The CDR3 is 13 residues long. This chain's CDR3 is CSATDRAQETQYF. The CDR3 DNA is TGCAGTGCTACGGACAGGGCCCAAGAGACCCAGTACTTC.

This clonotype was seen repeatedly, ten times or more. The chain uses TRBV20-1 and TRBJ1-5; D remains unclear. This CDR3 spans 12 amino acids. Per the germline V gene, CDR1 is DFQATT and CDR2 is SNEGSKA (reference sequence). Trimming stripped 5 bases from V and 2 bases from J, with 7 bases between. The CDR3, as DNA: TGCAGTGCTTCCCGGGGCAATCAGCCCCAGCATTTT. Translation: CSASRGNQPQHF.

This clonotype appeared many times. This rearrangement joins TRBV28 to TRBJ1-2; perhaps TRBD1 as D (5 bases). Germline CDR1 MDHEN, CDR2 SYDVKM. There are 15 residues in the CDR3. V gave up 1 base and J gave up 8 bases, with 17 bases separating them. As DNA, the CDR3 is TGTGCCAGCAGTTTATTCGGGGCGCCGGTAATCGGCTACACCTTC. Its protein product is CASSLFGAPVIGYTF.

The sample holds many counts of this clonotype. The chain recombines TRBV6-6 with TRBJ1-2; no definite D call. The CDR3 extends over 16 amino acids. Germline V gives CDR1 MNHNY, CDR2 SVGAGI (reference sequence). V dropped 7 bases and J dropped 3 bases, with 21 bases sitting between them. CDR3 in amino acids: CASIPSPAGVHYGYTF. DNA of the CDR3: TGTGCCAGCATTCCCTCCCCCGCTGGGGTTCACTATGGCTACACCTTC.

This clonotype was found many times. The chain links TRBV7-2 to TRBJ2-3, with D uncertain. Trimming took off 3 bases at V and 6 bases at J, with 7 bases between the two ends. The length of the CDR3 is 12 residues. Germline V gene sequence: CDR1 SGHTA, CDR2 FQGNSA. The CDR3 bases are TGTGCCAGCAGCTTTTCCGCGGATACGCAGTATTTT. Translating it yields CASSFSADTQYF. The full variable domain, in which reference TRBV7-2 and TRBJ2-3 provide the parts outside the CDR3, is GAGVSQSPSNKVTEKGKDVELRCDPISGHTALYWYRQSLGQGLEFLIYFQGNSAPDKSGLPSDRFSAERTGGSVSTLTIQRTQQEDSAVYLCASSFSADTQYFGPGTRLTVL.